Listed here are 29 T cell receptor beta chains from one sample, sequenced in a study of OX40 agonist ivuxolimab in advanced cancers. Clones were sequenced by immunoSEQ multiplex PCR, and TCRdb holds only the in-frame ones, with some missing. The repertoire holds 35,000 to 40,000 clones, with roughly four fifths as singletons. Sequenced here: CD4+ or CD8+ T cells sorted from blood, sampled in a trial of the OX40 agonist ivuxolimab. The receptors derive from an adult with an advanced solid tumor such as melanoma, head and neck, liver or kidney cancer.

CDR3 DNA sequence: TGTGCCAGCAGCTTAGTTGGGACAGGGACTCAAGAGCAGTACTTC. This gives the protein CASSLVGTGTQEQYF. The chain carries TRBV7-6 and TRBJ2-7, with 9 bases lining up with TRBD1. The germline CDR1 and CDR2 sequences are SGHVS and FNYEAQ. The CDR3 spans 15 residues. The junction had 8 bases not matched to a gene; V was cut back by 1 base and J by 7 bases.

This clone was observed a handful of times. For the CDR3, the DNA is TGCGCCAGCAGCTTGGAAGGGGGAAAGCGGGGCACTGAAGCTTTCTTT. It specifies CASSLEGGKRGTEAFF. This chain uses TRBV5-1 with TRBJ1-1; D might be TRBD1 (6 bases). Germline values: CDR1 SGHRS, CDR2 YFSETQ. CDR3 length equals 16 residues. Trimming removed 0 bases from V and 4 bases from J, with 16 bases in between.

The genes are TRBV19 and TRBJ2-7; 7 bases align to TRBD2. Germline lookup yields CDR1 LNHDA and CDR2 SQIVND (reference sequence). J was trimmed by 4 bases and V by 3 bases; bases with no gene match: 12. The CDR3 spans 16 residues. CDR3 sequence: CASSIFPLAGLYEQYF. DNA for the CDR3: TGTGCCAGTAGTATTTTTCCGCTTGCGGGACTATACGAGCAGTACTTC. Full variable domain (remainder filled in from reference TRBV19 and TRBJ2-7): DGGITQSPKYLFRKEGQNVTLSCEQNLNHDAMYWYRQDPGQGLRLIYYSQIVNDFQKGDIAEGYSVSREKKESFPLTVTSAQKNPTAFYLCASSIFPLAGLYEQYFGPGTRLTVT.

The V gene is TRBV4-1, the J gene TRBJ2-7; the D gene is possibly TRBD2 (6 bases). This CDR3 spans 15 amino acids. Between the trimmed V and J ends, which lost 0 bases and 6 bases, there was a span of 15 bases. The germline V gene encodes CDR1 MGHRA and CDR2 YSYEKL. The CDR3 spells CASSQEGRSGGEQYF. In nucleotides, the CDR3 is TGCGCCAGCAGCCAAGAAGGGAGGTCAGGAGGCGAGCAGTACTTC.

This rearrangement joins TRBV5-6 to TRBJ2-3, with unresolved D. V lost 3 bases to trimming and J lost 5 bases, with 10 bases between them. This CDR3 is built from 13 residues. CDR1 and CDR2 (germline): SGHDT, YYEEEE. This chain's CDR3 is CASSWDPGDTQYF. The CDR3 nucleotides read TGTGCCAGCAGCTGGGATCCGGGAGATACGCAGTATTTT.

The J gene is TRBJ2-4, the V gene TRBV2; 8 bases line up with TRBD2. From germline, CDR1 is SNHLY and CDR2 FYNNEI. After removal of 3 bases from V and 0 bases from J, the junction contained 4 bases not matched to a gene. CDR3 length: 16 amino acids. The CDR3 protein is CASSDVLAGAKNIQYF. The CDR3 DNA reads TGTGCCAGCAGTGATGTCCTAGCGGGAGCCAAAAACATTCAGTACTTC.

This chain connects TRBV28 to TRBJ2-3, with unresolved D. There are 11 residues in the CDR3. Germline-derived CDR1 and CDR2 are MDHEN and SYDVKM. Trimming left V 1 base short and J 5 bases short, with 1 base between. The chain's CDR3 is CASSLLDTQYF. The CDR3 DNA is TGTGCCAGCAGTTTATTAGATACGCAGTATTTT.

The rearrangement links TRBV6-5 to TRBJ2-2; D unclear. The germline V gene encodes CDR1 MNHEY and CDR2 SVGAGI. V lost 6 bases and J 8 bases, leaving 10 bases between the germline ends. The CDR3 loop spans 12 amino acids. The CDR3 spells CASSPPRGELFF. The CDR3 DNA reads TGTGCCAGCAGCCCACCGAGAGGGGAGCTGTTTTTT.

This clone was recorded only once. The V gene is TRBV29-1, the J gene TRBJ2-2; D not certain. Germline V gene sequence: CDR1 SQVTM, CDR2 ANQGSEA. The CDR3 contains 11 residues. Trimming took off 6 bases at V and 7 bases at J, with 9 bases between the two ends. The CDR3 nucleotides are TGCAGCGTCCTAGATGGCGGGGAGCTGTTTTTT. Protein: CSVLDGGELFF.

The chain recombines TRBV5-4 with TRBJ1-1; possibly TRBD1 for D (5 bases). Germline V CDR1 and CDR2: SGHNT, YYREEE (reference sequence). V dropped 4 bases and J dropped 2 bases, with 12 bases sitting between them. CDR3 length equals 14 residues. CDR3 DNA: TGTGCCAGCAGCACTATACAGGACAACACTGAAGCTTTCTTT. Translating gives CASSTIQDNTEAFF.

This sequence joins TRBV5-4 and TRBJ1-1; D is perhaps TRBD1 (5 bases). The CDR3 is 12 residues long. Germline CDR1 SGHNT, CDR2 YYREEE (reference sequence). Trimming left V 4 bases short and J 7 bases short, with 11 bases between. CDR3: CASSPVGGEAFF. The DNA of the CDR3 is TGTGCCAGCAGCCCCGTGGGGGGTGAAGCTTTCTTT.

The rearrangement uses TRBV11-3 and TRBJ2-7; possible D gene TRBD2, 6 bases. The CDR3 is 20 amino acids. With 0 bases removed from V and 2 bases from J, the gap between germline ends came to 26 bases. Germline CDR1 and CDR2: SGHNT and YENEEA. CDR3 nucleotides: TGTGCCAGCAGCTTAGATTGGCGGGACGGGTCTCTATGGGCCGCCTACGAGCAGTACTTC. This codes for CASSLDWRDGSLWAAYEQYF.

The chain couples TRBV19 to TRBJ2-2, with 8 bases that match TRBD1. Germline trimming cut 6 bases from V and 3 bases from J; bases unmatched to any gene: 3. The V gene's germline CDR1 is LNHDA and CDR2 SQIVND (reference sequence). There are 14 residues in the CDR3. In nucleotides, the CDR3 is TGTGCCAGTAGCCTGACAGGGGACACCGGGGAGCTGTTTTTT. Encoded protein: CASSLTGDTGELFF.

The V gene is TRBV5-5, the J gene TRBJ2-3; the D is unclear. The length of the CDR3 is 13 residues. Germline V lookup: CDR1 SGHKS, CDR2 YYEKEE (reference sequence). V lost 3 bases and J lost 1, with 6 bases in between. CDR3 nucleotide sequence: TGTGCCAGCAGCTCGTGGGGCACAGATACGCAGTATTTT. Its protein product is CASSSWGTDTQYF.

The V and J genes are TRBV25-1 and TRBJ2-2; 7 bases match TRBD2. The CDR3 length is 14 residues. Losses at the gene ends were 8 bases for V and 4 bases for J; bases not matched to a gene: 7. CDR1 is MGHDK and CDR2 is SYGVNS in the germline V gene. The CDR3 reads CASASGTLTGELFF. DNA of the CDR3: TGTGCCAGCGCAAGCGGGACCCTCACCGGGGAGCTGTTTTTT.

This rearrangement joins TRBV6-6 to TRBJ2-7; 7 bases match TRBD2. V was clipped by 0 bases and J by 2 bases; unmatched bases: 1. The CDR3 is 14 residues long. Per germline, CDR1 MNHNY and CDR2 SVGAGI (reference sequence). The CDR3 DNA reads TGTGCCAGCAGTTACTCGGCGGGGGCCTACGAGCAGTACTTC. Translation gives CASSYSAGAYEQYF.

V is TRBV27 and J is TRBJ2-3; no clear D gene. Germline values: CDR1 MNHEY, CDR2 SMNVEV (reference sequence). The CDR3 contains 13 residues. Trimming stripped 2 bases from V and 2 bases from J, with 5 bases between. The CDR3 sequence is CASSLRPTDTQYF. CDR3 in DNA: TGTGCCAGCAGTTTAAGGCCCACAGATACGCAGTATTTT.

Written as DNA, the CDR3 is TGTGCCACCAGCGGAAGGATACACACTGAAGCTTTCTTT. It codes for CATSGRIHTEAFF. The chain links TRBV15 to TRBJ1-1, with D unclear. The CDR3 has 13 residues. V shed 5 bases and J shed 3 bases, with 10 bases lying between them. The germline CDR1 and CDR2 sequences are LNHNV and YYDKDF (reference sequence).

The CDR3 sequence: CASSHITMNTEAFF. The CDR3 coding sequence is TGCGCCAGCAGCCACATTACAATGAACACTGAAGCTTTCTTT. V gene TRBV4-1 combines with J gene TRBJ1-1, with D unresolved. Germline V gene sequence: CDR1 MGHRA, CDR2 YSYEKL. The V end was cut by 3 bases, the J end by 0 bases, with 8 bases between. The CDR3 has 14 residues.

This clone rates as medium-sized. The chain links TRBV18 to TRBJ2-7, with 14 bases fitting TRBD2. The CDR3 spans 18 residues. V dropped 6 bases and J dropped 5; count of bases not matched to a gene: 15. Looked up from germline, CDR1 is KGHSH and CDR2 is LQKENI. CDR3 sequence (DNA): TGTGCCAGCTCTCTCTATCGGGGACTAGCGGGAGATGAGAACGAGCAGTACTTC. The encoded protein is CASSLYRGLAGDENEQYF.

This chain links TRBV29-1 with TRBJ2-7; tentative D call: TRBD1 (6 bases). CDR1 is SQVTM and CDR2 is ANQGSEA in the germline V gene. Trimming pared 5 bases from V and 2 bases from J, leaving 16 bases between. CDR3 size: 14 residues. CDR3 region: CSVSVGQGTYEQYF. CDR3 DNA: TGCAGCGTTTCGGTAGGTCAGGGGACCTACGAGCAGTACTTC.

V usage is TRBV7-9 and J usage is TRBJ1-2; D is perhaps TRBD1 (5 bases). The CDR3 is 16 amino acids. V lost 0 bases to trimming and J lost 5 bases, with 16 bases between them. CDR1 and CDR2 (germline): SEHNR, FQNEAQ (reference sequence). For the CDR3, the DNA is TGTGCCAGCAGCTTAGCCCAGACAGAATCCCTTTATGGCTACACCTTC. Protein product: CASSLAQTESLYGYTF.

The chain carries TRBV30 and TRBJ1-2; tentative D call: TRBD1 (6 bases). CDR3 length equals 13 residues. V lost 2 bases, J lost 8 bases, and 15 bases lay in between. CDR1 and CDR2 (germline): GTSNPN, SVGIG (reference sequence). DNA of the CDR3: TGTGCCTGGAGTCCCCGTAGAGGGGGAGGCTACACCTTC. Its protein is CAWSPRRGGGYTF.

This chain connects TRBV7-2 to TRBJ2-3, with D possibly called TRBD1 or TRBD2 (5 bases each). This CDR3 is built from 15 residues. The V and J ends lost 3 bases and 1 base respectively, with 11 bases between them. The germline V gene has CDR1 SGHTA and CDR2 FQGNSA. The CDR3 DNA reads TGTGCCAGCAGCTTGGGGGTGAGGGGCACAGATACGCAGTATTTT. Translated, it gives CASSLGVRGTDTQYF.

The V and J genes are TRBV5-5 and TRBJ2-7; 9 nucleotides match TRBD2. The V segment lost 5 bases and the J segment 6 bases; nucleotides outside the gene matches: 9. Germline lookup yields CDR1 SGHKS and CDR2 YYEKEE (reference sequence). This CDR3 region has 14 residues. The CDR3 DNA reads TGTGCCAGCAGTCTGGAGGGACTAGCACCCGAGCAGTACTTC. Translated: CASSLEGLAPEQYF. The full variable domain, with the rest looked up from reference TRBV5-5 and TRBJ2-7, is DAGVTQSPTHLIKTRGQQVTLRCSPISGHKSVSWYQQVLGQGPQFIFQYYEKEERGRGNFPDRFSARQFPNYSSELNVNALLLGDSALYLCASSLEGLAPEQYFGPGTRLTVT.

This clone counts as medium-sized. The genes are TRBV11-3 and TRBJ2-7; weak D call: TRBD2 (5 bases). Germline values: CDR1 SGHNT, CDR2 YENEEA. V was shortened by 6 bases and J by 4 bases, with 13 bases between the two germline ends. The CDR3 length is 13 residues. CDR3: CASSRPPGYEQYF. The CDR3 DNA is TGTGCCAGCAGTCGTCCCCCGGGGTACGAGCAGTACTTC.

V and J are TRBV11-3 and TRBJ2-7; TRBD2 matches 9 bases. This CDR3 has 14 amino acids. The V and J ends lost 3 bases and 5 bases, in that order; junction bases with no gene match: 5. Germline V CDR1 and CDR2: SGHNT, YENEEA. The CDR3 protein is CASSFRAGGNEQYF. The CDR3 DNA reads as TGTGCCAGCAGCTTCAGAGCGGGGGGCAACGAGCAGTACTTC.

The CDR3: CASSSGKNTEAFF. CDR3 sequence (DNA): TGTGCCAGCAGTTCCGGGAAGAACACTGAAGCTTTCTTT. The chain combines TRBV6-5 with TRBJ1-1; the D is unclear. CDR1 is MNHEY, CDR2 SVGAGI, per germline. This CDR3 comprises 13 residues. Trimming pared 4 bases from V and 1 base from J, leaving 7 bases between.

The rearrangement uses TRBV11-3 and TRBJ1-2, with TRBD1 matching over 7 bases. V shed 5 bases, J shed 6 bases, and the junction held 6 bases outside the gene matches. Germline V gene lookup returns CDR1 SGHNT and CDR2 YENEEA. The CDR3 length is 13 residues. CDR3 sequence (DNA): TGTGCCAGCAGCAGAAGGGGGCAGGATGGCTACACCTTC. Encoded protein: CASSRRGQDGYTF.